This T cell receptor beta chain was identified during a study of blood T cells in healthy people across ages. General study results and limits: Age brought a roughly linear fall in TCR beta diversity measured per million T cells. Diversity figures derived from one million T cells were judged to underestimate the true value. Unsorted PBMCs blocked a conclusive comparison of naive and antigen-experienced cells.

This clonotype was recorded a few times. The antigen remains undetermined. The CDR3 is 17 amino acids. CDR1 is MNHNS and CDR2 is SASEGT in the germline V gene. V lost 1 base, J lost 10 bases, and 9 bases stayed unmatched. Primed by a sample-barcoded 5' primer and a J-beta primer mix, a second PCR proceeded for 7 to 11 cycles. Template switching added a 12-random-nucleotide identifier to every cDNA molecule. Using its own MiXCR run on the 5' RACE reads, TCRdb lists one record per CDR3 protein. This sample carries hundreds of thousands of distinct CDR3 sequences, 20% to 25% of them seen once, and the ten largest clones take approximately 3.6%.

This TCR derives from a man between 65 and 79 years old in good health. This chain connects TRBV6-1 to TRBJ2-1, with 14 bases aligning to TRBD2. The specimen sequenced was blood. CDR3 in DNA: TGTGCCAGCAGTGAAGTGGGCAGGGGACTAGCGGGAGACGAGCAGTTCTTC. Its protein is CASSEVGRGLAGDEQFF.